A single sample is the source of the 8 T cell receptor beta chains below, sequenced in a study of OX40 agonist ivuxolimab in advanced cancers. TCRdb's copy holds only in-frame clones and misses some; the assay was immunoSEQ multiplex PCR. The profile shows roughly 65,000 clones, roughly 82% of them singletons. This sample comprised CD4+ or CD8+ T cells sorted from blood, obtained in a trial of the OX40 agonist ivuxolimab. The receptors were sampled from an adult with an advanced solid tumor such as melanoma, head and neck, liver or kidney cancer.

The rearrangement uses TRBV19 and TRBJ1-5, with D uncertain. CDR1 is LNHDA and CDR2 is SQIVND in the germline V gene (reference sequence). V was pared by 0 bases and J by 0 bases, with 15 bases between. The CDR3 is 18 amino acids. The CDR3 region has the DNA TGTGCCAGTAGTATAGATCAGGTTTCAATTGTTAGCAATCAGCCCCAGCATTTT. Protein: CASSIDQVSIVSNQPQHF.

The chain links TRBV7-3 to TRBJ2-3, with D possibly matching TRBD2 (6 bases). Trimming shortened V by 3 bases and J by 7 bases, and 11 bases separated the two germline ends. CDR3 length equals 13 residues. Germline lookup yields CDR1 SGHTA and CDR2 FQGTGA. The CDR3 DNA reads as TGTGCCAGCAGCTTTACTAGCAGTCATACGCAGTATTTT. It yields the protein CASSFTSSHTQYF.

A single count supports this clone. The V and J genes are TRBV27 and TRBJ2-7, with D perhaps TRBD1 (6 bases). The V gene's germline CDR1 is MNHEY and CDR2 SMNVEV (reference sequence). CDR3 length: 15 residues. V was shortened by 1 base and J by 0 bases, with 10 bases between the two germline ends. In DNA form, the CDR3 reads TGTGCCAGCAGTTTATACAGGGCCATCTCCTACGAGCAGTACTTC. Translating it yields CASSLYRAISYEQYF.

The chain carries TRBV7-2 and TRBJ2-7; the D gene is possibly TRBD2 (6 bases). The CDR3 consists of 13 residues. Germline V gene sequence: CDR1 SGHTA, CDR2 FQGNSA. Trimming left V 4 bases short and J 7 bases short, with 14 bases between. The CDR3 DNA sequence: TGTGCCAGCAGCTCCCCCGGGACTCGGGAGCAGTACTTC. Its protein is CASSSPGTREQYF.

This clone was seen a few times. The chain couples TRBV14 to TRBJ1-3; no firm D call. CDR3 length: 15 amino acids. Looked up from germline, CDR1 is SGHDN and CDR2 is FVKESK. Deletions cut 1 base from V and 4 bases from J, with 11 bases between. The CDR3: CASSQGTSEGNTIYF. CDR3 coding DNA: TGTGCCAGCAGCCAAGGGACTTCGGAAGGAAACACCATATATTTT.

This chain joins TRBV5-4 and TRBJ2-5, with a weak D call TRBD2 (6 bases). Trimming cost V 4 bases and J 5 bases, with 18 bases left between them. The germline CDR1 and CDR2 sequences are SGHNT and YYREEE (reference sequence). This CDR3 contains 15 residues. The CDR3 nucleotides are TGTGCCAGCAGCGAGGAGTGGGACTCTGGGGAGACCCAGTACTTC. Encoded protein: CASSEEWDSGETQYF.

This rearrangement joins TRBV27 to TRBJ2-3; D gene unclear. V was clipped by 4 bases and J by 4 bases, with 12 bases between them. CDR1 is MNHEY and CDR2 is SMNVEV in the germline V gene (reference sequence). The CDR3 is 14 residues long. The CDR3 DNA reads TGTGCCAGCAGTTGGGCCGGGCTAGCAGATACGCAGTATTTT. Protein: CASSWAGLADTQYF.

This rearrangement joins TRBV5-1 to TRBJ1-3; D is unresolved. Germline loops: CDR1 SGHRS, CDR2 YFSETQ. Deletions cut 1 base from V and 0 bases from J, with 8 bases between. The CDR3 sequence is 15 residues long. The CDR3 bases are TGCGCCAGCAGCTTGTTCGGGGTCTCTGGAAACACCATATATTTT. It is translated as CASSLFGVSGNTIYF.